Listed below are T cell receptor beta chains from one sample, sequenced in a study of control samples from healthy donors and cancer patients. Sequencing was performed with immunoSEQ multiplex PCR; in TCRdb, only in-frame clones are kept and a portion is missing. The data contain around 90,000 clones, more than 75% of them singletons. The sample was blood. These receptors originate from a woman aged 40 to 50 in good health. CDR3s include the opening cysteine and the closing phenylalanine or tryptophan. The D gene is left open where the match is weak. Clone size is given for some rows only: seen once, a few or many times, or a class if the clone is expanded.

D: TRBD1
size: NA
V: TRBV6-6
J: TRBJ1-5
length: 15
DNA: TGTGCCAGCAGGGACGCCGGGACAGGCAATCAGCCCCAGCATTTT
CDR3: CASRDAGTGNQPQHF

D: NA
size: NA
V: TRBV5-1
J: TRBJ2-7
length: 12
DNA: TGCGCCAGCAGCCCGGACATGAACGAGCAGTACTTC
CDR3: CASSPDMNEQYF

D: TRBD2
size: once
V: TRBV9
J: TRBJ2-5
length: 13
DNA: TGTGCCAGCAGTCCGGGACTACAAGAGACCCAGTACTTC
CDR3: CASSPGLQETQYF

D: NA
size: NA
V: TRBV5-1
J: TRBJ2-7
length: 14
DNA: TGCGCCAGCACCCTATATCCAGACACCTACGAGCAGTACTTC
CDR3: CASTLYPDTYEQYF

D: TRBD1
size: NA
V: TRBV19
J: TRBJ1-3
length: 15
DNA: TGTGCCAGTAGCCGACAGGGGGCCTCTGGAAACACCATATATTTT
CDR3: CASSRQGASGNTIYF

D: NA
size: once
V: TRBV2
J: TRBJ2-1
length: 15
DNA: TGTGCCAGCAGTGCAGATCTATTCTCCTACAATGAGCAGTTCTTC
CDR3: CASSADLFSYNEQFF

D: NA
size: NA
V: TRBV6-5
J: TRBJ2-7
length: 14
DNA: TGTGCCAGCAGTTACCGGGCAGGTCCTGACGAGCAGTACTTC
CDR3: CASSYRAGPDEQYF

D: NA
size: NA
V: TRBV27
J: TRBJ1-1
length: 12
DNA: TGTGCCAGGGGGACGGTAGACACTGAAGCTTTCTTT
CDR3: CARGTVDTEAFF

D: NA
size: few
V: TRBV6-5
J: TRBJ1-6
length: 15
DNA: TGTGCCAGCAGTTACGTACCGGGGGTCAATTCACCCCTCCACTTT
CDR3: CASSYVPGVNSPLHF

D: TRBD1
size: NA
V: TRBV6-4
J: TRBJ2-7
length: 13
DNA: TGTGCCAGCCCAGACAGGGTCGGGAACGAGCAGTACTTC
CDR3: CASPDRVGNEQYF

D: NA
size: NA
V: TRBV2
J: TRBJ1-2
length: 10
DNA: TGTGCCAGCAGTGATCGTGGCTACACCTTC
CDR3: CASSDRGYTF

D: NA
size: once
V: TRBV21-1
J: TRBJ2-3
length: 13
DNA: TGTGCCAGCGGGGACAGGGGCACAGATACGCAGTATTTT
CDR3: CASGDRGTDTQYF

D: NA
size: NA
V: TRBV6-5
J: TRBJ1-2
length: 13
DNA: TGTGCCAGCAGAGCCGGCGGGAACTATGGCTACACCTTC
CDR3: CASRAGGNYGYTF

D: TRBD1
size: NA
V: TRBV6-2/TRBV6-3
J: TRBJ2-1
length: 17
DNA: TGTGCCAGCAGTTATGTTCCCCCGGGACAGGGGGCCGATGAGCAGTTCTTC
CDR3: CASSYVPPGQGADEQFF

D: TRBD1
size: NA
V: TRBV9
J: TRBJ1-5
length: 14
DNA: TGTGCCAGCAGCGCTGGGACAGCAAATCAGCCCCAGCATTTT
CDR3: CASSAGTANQPQHF

D: NA
size: once
V: TRBV7-8
J: TRBJ1-5
length: 14
DNA: TGTGCCAGCACCGTTGGGGGCCTGGATCAGCCCCAGCATTTT
CDR3: CASTVGGLDQPQHF

D: NA
size: NA
V: TRBV7-9
J: TRBJ1-2
length: 16
DNA: TGTGCCAGCAGCTCCCAGACGGGACGGCTTAACTATGGCTACACCTTC
CDR3: CASSSQTGRLNYGYTF

D: NA
size: NA
V: TRBV30
J: TRBJ2-1
length: 13
DNA: TGTGCCTGGAGCCAATCAATTCACAATGAGCAGTTCTTC
CDR3: CAWSQSIHNEQFF

D: NA
size: NA
V: TRBV5-6
J: TRBJ2-2
length: 15
DNA: TGTGCCAGCAGCCGGAGACAGACGAACACCGGGGAGCTGTTTTTT
CDR3: CASSRRQTNTGELFF

D: TRBD1
size: NA
V: TRBV24-1
J: TRBJ2-1
length: 16
DNA: TGTGCCACCAGTGATCCGACTGAGCAGGGGGCCTTTGAGCAGTTCTTC
CDR3: CATSDPTEQGAFEQFF

D: NA
size: NA
V: TRBV6-1
J: TRBJ1-5
length: 16
DNA: TGTGCCAGCAGTGAAGTAAGGACCCAAAGCAATCAGCCCCAGCATTTT
CDR3: CASSEVRTQSNQPQHF

D: TRBD1
size: NA
V: TRBV5-5
J: TRBJ2-7
length: 16
DNA: TGTGCCAGCAGCTTGTCCGGACAGGGGGTTATCTACGAGCAGTACTTC
CDR3: CASSLSGQGVIYEQYF

D: TRBD2
size: NA
V: TRBV24-1
J: TRBJ2-5
length: 17
DNA: TGTGCCACCAGTGATTTTGAACTAGCGGGTACCCAAGAGACCCAGTACTTC
CDR3: CATSDFELAGTQETQYF

D: NA
size: NA
V: TRBV6-2/TRBV6-3
J: TRBJ2-5
length: 11
DNA: TGTGCCAGCAGTCCCGGATGGACCCAGTACTTC
CDR3: CASSPGWTQYF

D: NA
size: NA
V: TRBV20-1
J: TRBJ1-2
length: 11
DNA: TGCAGTGCTAGTTCCCAGTATGGCTACACCTTC
CDR3: CSASSQYGYTF

D: NA
size: NA
V: TRBV7-2
J: TRBJ2-2
length: 12
DNA: TGTGCCAGCAGCTTTTCCTCCCGGGAGCTGTTTTTT
CDR3: CASSFSSRELFF

D: NA
size: NA
V: TRBV29-1
J: TRBJ2-3
length: 14
DNA: TGCAGCGTTGACACCCCCGGAAGTCCAGATACGCAGTATTTT
CDR3: CSVDTPGSPDTQYF

D: TRBD1
size: NA
V: TRBV19
J: TRBJ1-1
length: 14
DNA: TGTGCCAGTAGGGACAGGGAATCGATCACTGAAGCTTTCTTT
CDR3: CASRDRESITEAFF

D: NA
size: NA
V: TRBV5-4
J: TRBJ2-3
length: 16
DNA: TGTGCCAGCAGCGCCCCGGGACACCATAACACAGATACGCAGTATTTT
CDR3: CASSAPGHHNTDTQYF

D: NA
size: NA
V: TRBV24-1
J: TRBJ1-2
length: 14
DNA: TGTGCCACCAGTGATTTTACCCAGAACTATGGCTACACCTTC
CDR3: CATSDFTQNYGYTF

D: NA
size: once
V: TRBV5-1
J: TRBJ2-7
length: 15
DNA: TGCGCCAGCAGCTCGGAAAATTATGCCCCATACGAGCAGTACTTC
CDR3: CASSSENYAPYEQYF

D: TRBD2
size: NA
V: TRBV7-2
J: TRBJ2-3
length: 17
DNA: TGTGCCAGCAGCTTTTCGCTAGCGGGGGGGCCTGAGGGTACGCAGTATTTT
CDR3: CASSFSLAGGPEGTQYF

D: NA
size: NA
V: TRBV3-1/TRBV3-2
J: TRBJ2-7
length: 15
DNA: TGTGCCAGCAGGTATTCCGGGACGGGAGCATACGAGCAGTACTTC
CDR3: CASRYSGTGAYEQYF

D: TRBD2
size: NA
V: TRBV5-4
J: TRBJ2-3
length: 17
DNA: TGTGCCAGCAGCTTGGGGACTAGCGGGGGGCCTACAGATACGCAGTATTTT
CDR3: CASSLGTSGGPTDTQYF

D: TRBD1
size: NA
V: TRBV18
J: TRBJ2-7
length: 14
DNA: TGTGCCAGCTCACCCCGGGACAGTTCCTACGAGCAGTACTTC
CDR3: CASSPRDSSYEQYF

D: NA
size: NA
V: TRBV19
J: TRBJ2-7
length: 17
DNA: TGTGCCAGTAGTCCCGTCGGAGTGGGTTCCGGGGTTTACGAGCAGTACTTC
CDR3: CASSPVGVGSGVYEQYF